This TCR beta chain was found in a study of cytomegalovirus exposure and HLA in healthy donors. The PCR was carried out with 60 Vbeta primers and 13 Jbeta primers. Here immunoSEQ multiplex PCR was the method, and the copy in TCRdb shows in-frame clones only, minus some. The sample has 200,000 or so clones; 75% to 85% are singletons. General observations from the study: A later analysis revealed that TCR association rates differed between HLA loci, peaking at DRB1 and bottoming out at HLA-C.

With regard to this clone: The antigen is unknown.

Losses at the gene ends were 6 bases for V and 6 bases for J; bases not matched to a gene: 15. Germline V CDR1 and CDR2: ENHRY, SYGVKD. The CDR3 spans 18 residues. This cohort consisted of healthy bone marrow donors. The clonotype was recovered from a woman aged 18-29 years in good health and CMV-seropositive. Material for sequencing was PBMCs. This chain uses TRBV10-3 with TRBJ2-1; TRBD1 matches at 12 bases. The CDR3 DNA follows: TGTGCCATCAGGCCGGGACAGGGGGCTAGCGGGGGAGGCAATGAGCAGTTCTTC. Residues: CAIRPGQGASGGGNEQFF.